The rows below give T cell receptor beta chains drawn from one sample of a study of blood T cell repertoires in COVID-19. TCRdb's copy holds only in-frame clones and misses some; the assay was immunoSEQ multiplex PCR. The data show approximately 76,000 clones, with roughly 82% seen just once and more than 9.5% held by the top ten. The sample consisted of peripheral blood. These receptors were taken from a man aged 50-60 years with acute or convalescent COVID-19. Each CDR3 is given without its conserved first and last residue. Not all rows give a size; the values are once, few, many and, for expanded clones, a class.

TRBJ1-3 . TRBV7-7 ASSSGTEGSGNTIY
TRBJ1-1 . TRBV7-3 ASSLRSGDEAF
TRBJ1-2 . TRBV2 ASSEGGTGGAVYGYT
TRBJ2-1 . TRBV5-5 ASSLVSGRAYNEQF
TRBJ1-5 . TRBV5-5 ASSSNRNGDQPQH
TRBJ2-5 . TRBV7-9 ASSSSRGGLLETQY
TRBJ1-3 . TRBV28 ASSRDRISGNTIY
TRBJ2-1 . TRBV9 ASSVGAPGNEQF
TRBJ1-3 . TRBV5-1 ASSLMGQDSGNTIY
TRBJ1-6 . TRBV5-1 ASSLDGQTNSPLH
TRBJ1-4 . TRBV7-2 ASSPARGGKLF
TRBJ1-6 . TRBV4-2 ASSQGSGNNSPLH
TRBJ2-7 . TRBV11-3 ATPRGTGPYEQY
TRBJ1-2 . TRBV4-1 ASSQVASGANYGYT
TRBJ2-7 many TRBV18 ASSPGLANYEQY
TRBJ2-7 few TRBV9 ASSPGAGSYEQY
TRBJ1-6 . TRBV5-6 ASSLAADSPLH
TRBJ1-1 . TRBV20-1 SASRQTTPSTEAF
TRBJ2-2 . TRBV6-2/TRBV6-3 ASNYRNTGELF
TRBJ1-4 . TRBV19 ASRGQGEKLF
TRBJ2-5 . TRBV14 ASSQAGVQETQY
TRBJ1-1 medium-sized TRBV19 ASSQTGVKNTEAF
TRBJ2-7 . TRBV12-3/TRBV12-4 ASSPLAGRQY
TRBJ1-4 . TRBV2 ASSEFGTVEKLF
TRBJ2-6 . TRBV10-3 AISDQGAGGANVLT
TRBJ2-3 . TRBV29-1 SVAIGLAGYDTQY
TRBJ2-2 . TRBV7-2 ASSLGYRQTGELF
TRBJ1-5 . TRBV2 ASSDPGGNQPQH
TRBJ1-5 . TRBV7-6 ASSTGQGGDQPQH
TRBJ2-1 . TRBV6-4 ASSPRGQYNEQF
TRBJ1-3 . TRBV10-1 ASSESVDRRSSGNTIY
TRBJ2-1 . TRBV18 ASRSETYNEQF
TRBJ1-3 . TRBV3-1/TRBV3-2 ASSVEDTIY
TRBJ1-5 . TRBV19 ASSIFGTGGQPQH
TRBJ2-7 . TRBV5-8 ASSATRYEQY
TRBJ1-2 . TRBV13 ASIAGVARVDGYT
TRBJ1-1 . TRBV24-1 ATRPGQGNTEAF
TRBJ1-3 . TRBV18 ASSQPETSGNTIY
TRBJ2-1 . TRBV11-2 ASSSLRGGAVRSNEQF
TRBJ1-2 . TRBV18 ASSPDGIYGYT
TRBJ2-1 . TRBV5-1 ASSSAGTGSSGSYNEQF
TRBJ1-5 . TRBV19 ASKTSDSINQPQH
TRBJ1-2 . TRBV9 ASSVATVPNYGYT
TRBJ1-6 . TRBV28 ASYSLYNSPLH
TRBJ1-5 . TRBV19 ASRLLVSGNQPQH
TRBJ1-6 few TRBV3-1/TRBV3-2 ASSQEGQLSYNSPLH
TRBJ2-3 . TRBV28 ASNKGTRRDTQY
TRBJ1-4 . TRBV7-8 ASSLYSLNEKLF
TRBJ1-1 . TRBV30 AWSRTGLDTEAF
TRBJ1-1 . TRBV4-3 ASSQYRGQGEAF
TRBJ1-1 . TRBV19 ASRLRQGITEAF
TRBJ2-7 . TRBV7-8 ASSLVGAGGTEQY